A single sample is the source of the 32 T cell receptor beta chains below, sequenced in a study of blood T cells in healthy people across ages. Combining a sample-barcoded 5' primer with a J-beta primer mix, a second PCR ran for about 7 to 11 cycles. TCRdb reprocessed the 5' RACE reads with MiXCR, giving one entry per CDR3 protein. The top ten hold approximately 4.1% of the sample, which has about 1.5 million distinct CDR3 sequences, roughly two fifths seen once. Material: blood. The receptors shown here come from a woman aged 18 to 35 in good health.

As DNA, the CDR3 is TGTGCCAGCAGCAAGGGACTAGCGGGGGGGCATGAGCAGTTCTTC. This codes for CASSKGLAGGHEQFF. V gene TRBV6-1 combines with J gene TRBJ2-1, with 16 bases identical to TRBD2. The CDR3 runs to 15 residues. In germline, CDR1 is MNHNS, CDR2 SASEGT. J lost 8 bases, V lost 6 bases, and 4 bases had no gene match.

This clonotype was detected a few times. The chain has TRBV24-1 and TRBJ2-7; D not resolved. CDR1 is KGHDR and CDR2 is SFDVKD in the germline V gene. Trimming stripped 3 bases from V and 2 bases from J, with 16 bases between. This CDR3 comprises 16 residues. The CDR3 spells CATSDPTAKGPYEQYF. CDR3 nucleotides: TGTGCCACCAGTGATCCTACCGCGAAAGGGCCCTACGAGCAGTACTTC.

V usage is TRBV6-2 or TRBV6-3 and J usage is TRBJ2-7; D may be TRBD2 (5 bases). This CDR3 region has 16 residues. CDR1 is MNHEY, CDR2 SVGEGT, per germline. V lost 2 bases and J 0 bases, leaving 14 bases between the germline ends. In DNA form, the CDR3 reads TGTGCCAGCAGTTACGGGAGCGCAACACCCTCCTACGAGCAGTACTTC. Amino acids: CASSYGSATPSYEQYF.

The CDR3 DNA is TGTGCCAGCAGCCAAAATCTAGCGGGGGTGTCAGATACGCAGTATTTT. Its protein product is CASSQNLAGVSDTQYF. The chain couples TRBV3-1 to TRBJ2-3; 10 nucleotides match TRBD2. Per germline, CDR1 LGHDT and CDR2 YNNKEL (reference sequence). This CDR3 comprises 16 residues. The J segment lost 4 bases and the V segment lost 2 bases, leaving 6 bases of the junction unmatched.

The chain recombines TRBV29-1 with TRBJ2-7, with D perhaps TRBD2 (6 bases). The germline V gene has CDR1 SQVTM and CDR2 ANQGSEA. This CDR3 spans 13 amino acids. The CDR3 region is CSARLGAGYEQYF. In DNA form, the CDR3 reads TGCAGTGCGAGACTAGGGGCTGGGTACGAGCAGTACTTC.

In its sample, this clonotype was seen once. This chain links TRBV20-1 with TRBJ1-1; D gene unclear. The CDR3 has 14 amino acids. Trimming cost V 5 bases and J 0 bases, with 13 bases left between them. CDR1 is DFQATT, CDR2 SNEGSKA, per germline (reference sequence). CDR3 sequence reads: CSAVSGLLNTEAFF. The CDR3 DNA reads as TGCAGTGCTGTCTCTGGGCTGCTGAACACTGAAGCTTTCTTT.

V is TRBV7-2 and J is TRBJ2-2; unclear D gene. Trimming removed 3 bases from V and 4 bases from J, with 9 bases in between. Germline CDR1 and CDR2: SGHTA and FQGNSA. The CDR3 covers 14 residues. The chain's CDR3 is CASSFRGPTGELFF. The DNA of the CDR3 is TGTGCCAGCAGCTTCCGCGGACCCACCGGGGAGCTGTTTTTT.

The chain joins TRBV20-1 to TRBJ2-3; D remains ambiguous. V lost 0 bases, J lost 7 bases, and 17 bases lay in between. The CDR3 extends over 15 amino acids. Germline V CDR1 and CDR2: DFQATT, SNEGSKA (reference sequence). The CDR3 region is CSARDPTMTANTQYF. The DNA for the CDR3 is TGCAGTGCTAGAGACCCGACAATGACGGCAAATACGCAGTATTTT.

Only one count was recorded for this clonotype. The V call is TRBV6-5, the J call TRBJ1-5; D is perhaps TRBD1 (6 bases). The germline CDR1 and CDR2 sequences are MNHEY and SVGAGI. The CDR3 is made up of 15 amino acids. V was cut by 6 bases and J by 6 bases, with 18 bases left in between. As DNA, the CDR3 is TGTGCCAGCAGGAGGGGGGCGGACGGCGGTCAGCCCCAGCATTTT. It specifies CASRRGADGGQPQHF.

This clonotype came up a few times. The V and J genes are TRBV9 and TRBJ2-7, with unresolved D. CDR1 and CDR2 (germline): SGDLS, YYNGEE. The CDR3 covers 14 residues. Trimming cost V 1 base and J 3 bases, with 11 bases left between them. CDR3 nucleotide sequence: TGTGCCAGCAGCGTAAGTAACAACTACTACGAGCAGTACTTC. Its translation: CASSVSNNYYEQYF.

The chain carries TRBV12-3 or TRBV12-4 and TRBJ2-1; unclear D gene. CDR3 length equals 15 residues. Trimming left V 1 base short and J 2 bases short, with 9 bases between. The CDR3 bases are TGTGCCAGCAGTTTAGTACTCAGCACCTACAATGAGCAGTTCTTC. Translating it yields CASSLVLSTYNEQFF.

This clonotype was counted between two and nine times. The chain links TRBV29-1 to TRBJ2-7; D perhaps matches TRBD1 (6 bases). V lost 3 bases and J 6 bases, leaving 12 bases between the germline ends. This CDR3 is built from 12 residues. Germline values: CDR1 SQVTM, CDR2 ANQGSEA. The CDR3 loop reads CSVEAQGAEQYF. The CDR3 region has the DNA TGCAGCGTTGAGGCACAGGGAGCCGAGCAGTACTTC.

The chain recombines TRBV29-1 with TRBJ2-1; D remains ambiguous. V lost 3 bases and J 10 bases, leaving 13 bases between the germline ends. CDR3 length: 12 residues. The germline V gene has CDR1 SQVTM and CDR2 ANQGSEA. The CDR3 DNA sequence: TGCAGCGTTGAGGCAGGCCGCTACGAGCAGTTCTTC. This sequence encodes CSVEAGRYEQFF.

The chain uses TRBV12-3 or TRBV12-4 and TRBJ2-3; D is perhaps TRBD2 (6 bases). The germline V and J ends were trimmed by 1 base and 2 bases, with 10 bases remaining between them. The CDR3 spans 15 residues. Here the CDR3 DNA reads TGTGCCAGCAGTTTAGGACTAGGCATCACAGATACGCAGTATTTT. This codes for CASSLGLGITDTQYF.

The chain recombines TRBV12-3 or TRBV12-4 with TRBJ1-4; the match to TRBD1 covers 10 bases. J was trimmed by 1 base and V by 7 bases; bases with no gene match: 6. This CDR3 comprises 16 residues. The DNA for the CDR3 is TGTGCCAGCACCGGGACAGGGGAGAGAACTAATGAAAAACTGTTTTTT. Translating it yields CASTGTGERTNEKLFF.

In its sample, this clonotype was seen once. The chain links TRBV4-1 to TRBJ1-5; no reliable D call. This CDR3 comprises 17 residues. Germline-derived CDR1 and CDR2 are MGHRA and YSYEKL. Trimming took 3 bases from V and 7 from J, leaving 22 bases between them. The CDR3 is CASSQAQGRWGPQPQHF. CDR3 sequence (DNA): TGCGCCAGCAGCCAGGCCCAAGGACGGTGGGGTCCACAGCCCCAGCATTTT.

The chain combines TRBV20-1 with TRBJ2-7; D assignment may be TRBD1 or TRBD2 (6 bases each). Germline V gene lookup returns CDR1 DFQATT and CDR2 SNEGSKA (reference sequence). The CDR3 length is 14 residues. The V and J ends lost 1 base and 4 bases respectively, with 14 bases between them. The CDR3 DNA reads as TGCAGTGCTAGAGGGGGGCTAGCGATATACGAGCAGTACTTC. This sequence encodes CSARGGLAIYEQYF.

V gene TRBV6-4 combines with J gene TRBJ1-1, with D uncertain. Looked up from germline, CDR1 is MRHNA and CDR2 is SNTAGT. The V and J ends lost 0 bases and 1 base respectively, with 6 bases between them. CDR3 length: 14 residues. Written as DNA, the CDR3 is TGTGCCAGCAGTGACTCTAAAGAGAACACTGAAGCTTTCTTT. Translation gives CASSDSKENTEAFF.

V usage is TRBV7-8 and J usage is TRBJ2-5; TRBD1 might be the D (7 bases). CDR3 length equals 12 residues. The germline CDR1 and CDR2 sequences are SGHVS and FQNEAQ. Trimming left V 8 bases short and J 5 bases short, with 12 bases between. For the CDR3, the DNA is TGTGCCAGCGCGGGACAGCAGGAGACCCAGTACTTC. Translation: CASAGQQETQYF.

Only a few counts were recorded for this clonotype. V gene TRBV20-1 combines with J gene TRBJ2-4; 7 bases are a match to TRBD1. J lost 7 bases, V lost 4 bases, and 4 bases had no gene match. Germline lookup yields CDR1 DFQATT and CDR2 SNEGSKA (reference sequence). The length of the CDR3 is 12 residues. The CDR3 is CSATTGLNIQYF. The CDR3 DNA sequence: TGCAGTGCTACGACAGGGTTGAACATTCAGTACTTC.

This chain links TRBV7-2 with TRBJ2-4; tentatively, D is TRBD1 (5 bases). The end of the DNA aligns better with TRBJ2-7, so the J call may be wrong. The germline gives CDR1 SGHTA, CDR2 FQGNSA. This CDR3 region has 16 residues. CDR3 DNA: TGTGCCAGCAGCTTACAGGGAAGGGCCCTAACCGACGAGCAGTACTTC. This gives the protein CASSLQGRALTDEQYF.

This clonotype has a handful of counts. V gene TRBV25-1 combines with J gene TRBJ2-1, with TRBD1 identical over 10 bases. The V gene's germline CDR1 is MGHDK and CDR2 SYGVNS. The CDR3 has 14 residues. With V trimmed by 7 bases and J by 7 bases, 7 bases remained unmatched. CDR3: CASTGRTGGNEQFF. CDR3 DNA: TGTGCCAGCACGGGTAGGACAGGGGGTAATGAGCAGTTCTTC.

The chain employs TRBV6-6 and TRBJ1-1, with 10 bases that match TRBD1. CDR3 size: 13 residues. The J segment lost 3 bases and the V segment lost 6 bases, leaving 1 base of the junction unmatched. Germline loops: CDR1 MNHNY, CDR2 SVGAGI (reference sequence). CDR3 nucleotides: TGTGCCAGCAGGGACAGGGGGGACACTGAAGCTTTCTTT. Translating gives CASRDRGDTEAFF.

V gene TRBV20-1 combines with J gene TRBJ2-1; 13 nucleotides align to TRBD2. The germline V gene encodes CDR1 DFQATT and CDR2 SNEGSKA (reference sequence). The V gene end was trimmed by 5 bases and the J gene end by 5 bases; junction bases not matched to a gene: 6. There are 15 residues in the CDR3. The CDR3, as DNA: TGCAGTGCTGAGGGACTAGCGGGACTCCACAATGAGCAGTTCTTC. Residues: CSAEGLAGLHNEQFF.

This sequence joins TRBV7-2 and TRBJ2-5, with TRBD2 matching 7 bases. Germline CDR1 and CDR2: SGHTA and FQGNSA. With V trimmed by 5 bases and J by 3 bases, 12 bases remained unmatched. This CDR3 has 16 residues. The CDR3 region has the DNA TGTGCCAGCAGCGGTGGCATCCGAGCGGGGAAAGAGACCCAGTACTTC. Protein sequence: CASSGGIRAGKETQYF.

This clonotype was detected only a few times. DNA for the CDR3: TGTGCCACCAGTGATCCGCTAGCAACCTGGGGCAATGAGCAGTTCTTC. Its translation: CATSDPLATWGNEQFF. This chain connects TRBV24-1 to TRBJ2-1, with TRBD2 as a possible D gene (5 bases). Trimming left V 3 bases short and J 6 bases short, with 17 bases between. Looked up from germline, CDR1 is KGHDR and CDR2 is SFDVKD. The CDR3 has 16 residues.

CDR3 residues: CATSDQGREAFF. The DNA of the CDR3 is TGTGCCACCAGTGATCAGGGGAGGGAAGCTTTCTTT. This chain joins TRBV24-1 and TRBJ1-1; D is perhaps TRBD1 (6 bases). This CDR3 contains 12 residues. Trimming stripped 3 bases from V and 8 bases from J, with 9 bases between. Germline V CDR1 and CDR2: KGHDR, SFDVKD.

The chain recombines TRBV4-1 with TRBJ1-1; D uncertain. The V end was cut by 3 bases, the J end by 0 bases, with 8 bases between. Germline V gene lookup returns CDR1 MGHRA and CDR2 YSYEKL. The CDR3 is 14 amino acids. CDR3 protein: CASSHDSMNTEAFF. CDR3 sequence (DNA): TGCGCCAGCAGCCATGATTCCATGAACACTGAAGCTTTCTTT.

The J gene is TRBJ1-2, the V gene TRBV9; the D is unclear. Trimming removed 0 bases at V and 8 bases at J, with 11 bases between. CDR1 and CDR2 (germline): SGDLS, YYNGEE. This CDR3 is 13 amino acids long. The DNA for the CDR3 is TGTGCCAGCAGCGTAGAGTGGGGATCCGGCTACACCTTC. Its translation is CASSVEWGSGYTF. Full variable domain (missing parts from reference TRBV9 and TRBJ1-2): DSGVTQTPKHLITATGQRVTLRCSPRSGDLSVYWYQQSLDQGLQFLIQYYNGEERAKGNILERFSAQQFPDLHSELNLSSLELGDSALYFCASSVEWGSGYTFGSGTRLTVV.

V usage is TRBV10-3 and J usage is TRBJ2-1, with 7 bases fitting TRBD2. Germline V gene data show CDR1 as ENHRY and CDR2 as SYGVKD. J lost 0 bases, V lost 6 bases, and 5 bases had no gene match. CDR3 length: 15 residues. CDR3 DNA sequence: TGTGCCATCAGACCCGCTAGCGGCTCCTACAATGAGCAGTTCTTC. Amino acids: CAIRPASGSYNEQFF.

The chain carries TRBV12-3 or TRBV12-4 and TRBJ2-1, with 7 bases identical to TRBD2. The CDR3 has 17 amino acids. V dropped 4 bases and J dropped 3; count of bases not matched to a gene: 12. CDR3 protein: CASSSQVGGGDYNEQFF. The CDR3 coding sequence is TGTGCCAGCAGTTCCCAGGTCGGGGGAGGGGACTACAATGAGCAGTTCTTC.

About this clonotype: A read error may explain this, as a much larger clone is one base away. J is TRBJ2-5 and V is TRBV4-2, with 12 positions matching TRBD2. This CDR3 has 16 residues. Per germline, CDR1 LGHNA and CDR2 YNFKEQ. As DNA, the CDR3 is TGTGCCAGCGGCCAAGAAACCCTAGCGGGAGGGGAGACCCAGTACTTC. It specifies CASGQETLAGGETQYF.